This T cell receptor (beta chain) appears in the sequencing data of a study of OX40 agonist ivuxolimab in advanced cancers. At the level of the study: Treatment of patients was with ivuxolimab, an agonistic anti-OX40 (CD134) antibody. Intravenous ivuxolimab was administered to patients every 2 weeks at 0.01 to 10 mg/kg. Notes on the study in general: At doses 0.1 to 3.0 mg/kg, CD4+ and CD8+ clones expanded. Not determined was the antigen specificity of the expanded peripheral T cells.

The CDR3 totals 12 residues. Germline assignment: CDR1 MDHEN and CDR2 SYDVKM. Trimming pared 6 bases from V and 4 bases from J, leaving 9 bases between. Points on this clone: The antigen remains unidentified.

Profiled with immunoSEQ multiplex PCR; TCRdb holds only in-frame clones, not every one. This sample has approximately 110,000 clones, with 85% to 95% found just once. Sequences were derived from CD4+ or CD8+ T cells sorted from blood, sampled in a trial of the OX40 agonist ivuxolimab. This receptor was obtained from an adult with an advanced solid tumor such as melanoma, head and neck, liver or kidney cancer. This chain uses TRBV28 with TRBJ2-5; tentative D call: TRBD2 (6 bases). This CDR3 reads CASRAGGETQYF. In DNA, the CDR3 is TGTGCCAGCAGAGCGGGTGGAGAGACCCAGTACTTC.